These T cell receptor beta chains were read from a single sample in a study of blood T cell repertoires in COVID-19. Generated by immunoSEQ multiplex PCR, the TCRdb table keeps only in-frame clones and is missing some. The repertoire holds under 150,000 clones, about 91% seen once, with 25% to 30% in the top ten. The specimen was peripheral blood. Receptors originate from a human donor in a cohort sampled during active COVID-19. Each CDR3 is given with its conserved first and last residue. A D gene is named only where the DNA matches it firmly. Not every row has a clone size; where given, it reads once, few, many or a size class.

CDR3aa	CDR3nt	v_gene	abundance	d_gene	j_gene
CASSARPGKLFF	TGTGCCAGCAGTGCGCGACCGGGTAAACTGTTTTTT	TRBV2	.	.	TRBJ1-4
CASSPTTGSVNQPQHF	TGTGCCAGCAGTCCTACGACAGGGAGTGTCAATCAGCCCCAGCATTTT	TRBV27	.	TRBD1	TRBJ1-5
CASSSGQGFQETQYF	TGTGCCAGCAGTTCTGGACAGGGCTTCCAAGAGACCCAGTACTTC	TRBV2	.	TRBD1	TRBJ2-5
CASSLDRGSYEQYF	TGTGCCAGCAGCTTGGACAGGGGGTCCTACGAGCAGTACTTC	TRBV5-6	.	TRBD1	TRBJ2-7
CASSLSGGEAFF	TGTGCCAGCAGCCTCTCCGGGGGTGAAGCTTTCTTT	TRBV12-3/TRBV12-4	.	.	TRBJ1-1
CASSLEAAGSGNTIYF	TGCGCCAGCAGCTTGGAGGCAGCGGGTTCTGGAAACACCATATATTTT	TRBV5-1	.	.	TRBJ1-3
CASKVGLAVSETQYF	TGCGCCAGCAAGGTGGGACTAGCGGTCTCAGAGACCCAGTACTTC	TRBV5-1	.	TRBD2	TRBJ2-5
CASSVAESGDNSPLHF	TGTGCCAGCAGCGTAGCGGAGTCAGGGGATAATTCACCCCTCCACTTT	TRBV9	.	.	TRBJ1-6
CASSEFRGRGTDTQYF	TGTGCCAGCAGTGAGTTCAGGGGGCGCGGCACAGATACGCAGTATTTT	TRBV2	.	TRBD1	TRBJ2-3
CASSGPGLGITDTQYF	TGTGCCAGCAGTGGGCCTGGACTAGGGATCACAGATACGCAGTATTTT	TRBV6-1	.	TRBD2	TRBJ2-3
CASSQAGFGNTIYF	TGCGCCAGCAGCCAGGCAGGGTTCGGAAACACCATATATTTT	TRBV4-1	.	.	TRBJ1-3
CASSQDRNRGYSPLHF	TGCGCCAGCAGCCAAGATAGGAACAGGGGTTATTCACCCCTCCACTTT	TRBV4-3	.	TRBD1	TRBJ1-6
CASSEILAGVQKQETQYF	TGTGCCAGCAGTGAAATACTAGCGGGGGTCCAGAAACAAGAGACCCAGTACTTC	TRBV2	.	TRBD2	TRBJ2-5
CASSSTGTPREAFF	TGTGCCAGCAGCTCTACAGGAACCCCTCGAGAAGCTTTCTTT	TRBV5-4	.	.	TRBJ1-1
CASSDAGRAMIQETQYF	TGTGCCAGCAGTGATGCGGGTCGCGCGATGATCCAAGAGACCCAGTACTTC	TRBV25-1	.	.	TRBJ2-5
CASSPNNRNTEAFF	TGTGCCAGCAGCCCCAATAACAGGAACACTGAAGCTTTCTTT	TRBV5-6	.	.	TRBJ1-1
CASSTGTGGNYGYTF	TGTGCCAGTAGTACGGGGACAGGGGGAAACTATGGCTACACCTTC	TRBV19	.	TRBD1	TRBJ1-2
CASSGQGAGANVLTF	TGTGCCAGCAGCGGACAGGGTGCCGGGGCCAACGTCCTGACTTTC	TRBV3-1/TRBV3-2	.	TRBD1	TRBJ2-6
CASSPTGGSTEAFF	TGCGCCAGCAGCCCCACGGGGGGATCCACTGAAGCTTTCTTT	TRBV5-1	once	.	TRBJ1-1
CAWSVLTGSNSPLHF	TGTGCCTGGAGTGTATTAACAGGGAGCAATTCACCCCTCCACTTT	TRBV30	few	.	TRBJ1-6
CASSMGTQETQYF	TGTGCCAGTAGTATGGGCACCCAAGAGACCCAGTACTTC	TRBV19	.	.	TRBJ2-5
CATSRVRSLQATQYF	TGTGCCACCAGCAGAGTCCGGTCCCTCCAAGCGACCCAGTACTTC	TRBV15	.	.	TRBJ2-5
CASRTGLQEAFF	TGTGCCAGCAGGACAGGGCTACAGGAAGCTTTCTTT	TRBV13	.	TRBD1	TRBJ1-1
CASSQVGLRETQYF	TGTGCCAGCAGCCAAGTAGGACTACGAGAGACCCAGTACTTC	TRBV14	.	.	TRBJ2-5
CASSHAGQGDNGYTF	TGTGCCAGCAGCCATGCGGGACAGGGAGATAATGGCTACACCTTC	TRBV7-9	.	TRBD1	TRBJ1-2
CATPSGAGTLREQYF	TGTGCCACCCCGTCGGGAGCGGGGACCCTTCGGGAGCAGTACTTC	TRBV24-1	.	TRBD2	TRBJ2-7
CAWSVRFRGMDTQYF	TGTGCCTGGAGTGTACGTTTCAGGGGGATGGATACGCAGTATTTT	TRBV30	.	TRBD1	TRBJ2-3
CASSQGATLSGNTIYF	TGTGCCAGCAGCCAAGGGGCAACCCTCTCTGGAAACACCATATATTTT	TRBV3-1/TRBV3-2	.	.	TRBJ1-3
CACEPTGELFF	TGTGCCTGTGAGCCCACCGGGGAGCTGTTTTTT	TRBV30	.	.	TRBJ2-2
CASSVETGGNSPLHF	TGTGCCAGCAGCGTAGAAACAGGGGGGAATTCACCCCTCCACTTT	TRBV9	few	TRBD1	TRBJ1-6
CASRYRDSRDEKLFF	TGTGCCAGCAGATACCGGGACAGCAGAGATGAAAAACTGTTTTTT	TRBV6-2/TRBV6-3	.	TRBD1	TRBJ1-4
CASGSGVNQPQHF	TGTGCTAGTGGTTCAGGGGTCAATCAGCCCCAGCATTTT	TRBV12-5	.	.	TRBJ1-5
CASSASPGDEKLFF	TGCGCCAGCAGCGCATCCCCAGGGGATGAAAAACTGTTTTTT	TRBV5-1	.	.	TRBJ1-4
CASSLRQADTGELFF	TGTGCCAGCAGTCTACGACAGGCGGACACCGGGGAGCTGTTTTTT	TRBV6-6	.	.	TRBJ2-2
CASSLGQGSYEQYF	TGTGCCAGCAGCTTGGGTCAGGGTTCTTACGAGCAGTACTTC	TRBV5-6	.	.	TRBJ2-7
CASSLRGQGRGLSGANVLTF	TGTGCCAGCAGCTTAAGGGGACAGGGGCGAGGTCTCTCTGGGGCCAACGTCCTGACTTTC	TRBV7-3	.	TRBD1	TRBJ2-6
CASSRRTSGGKETQYF	TGTGCCAGCAGTCGACGGACTAGCGGTGGGAAAGAGACCCAGTACTTC	TRBV6-2/TRBV6-3	.	TRBD2	TRBJ2-5
CASSKQGGLLMETQYF	TGTGCCAGCTCAAAACAGGGGGGACTATTAATGGAGACCCAGTACTTC	TRBV18	.	.	TRBJ2-5
CASSRAGVGYGYTF	TGTGCCAGCAGTCGAGCAGGGGTCGGCTATGGCTACACCTTC	TRBV6-2/TRBV6-3	.	.	TRBJ1-2
CASSISGVSGNTIYF	TGTGCCAGTAGTATCTCGGGGGTCTCTGGAAACACCATATATTTT	TRBV19	.	.	TRBJ1-3
CASSFYGGEGHNEQFF	TGTGCCAGCAGTTTCTATGGGGGGGAAGGACACAATGAGCAGTTCTTC	TRBV27	once	TRBD2	TRBJ2-1
CATKSSDRATYEQYF	TGTGCCACTAAATCCTCGGACAGGGCAACATACGAGCAGTACTTC	TRBV10-3	.	TRBD1	TRBJ2-7
CASRTQGSGANVLTF	TGTGCCAGCAGAACTCAGGGGTCTGGGGCCAACGTCCTGACTTTC	TRBV6-5	.	.	TRBJ2-6
CATSLQGSTDTQYF	TGTGCCACCAGTCTCCAGGGGAGCACAGATACGCAGTATTTT	TRBV15	.	.	TRBJ2-3
CASSLGQGADEQYF	TGTGCCAGCAGTCTGGGGCAGGGTGCCGACGAGCAGTACTTC	TRBV9	.	.	TRBJ2-7
CASNVDSNYGYTF	TGTGCCAGCAACGTGGACAGCAACTATGGCTACACCTTC	TRBV2	.	.	TRBJ1-2
CASSQANTPGWNEQFF	TGTGCCAGCAGCCAAGCCAACACCCCTGGTTGGAATGAGCAGTTCTTC	TRBV3-1/TRBV3-2	.	.	TRBJ2-1
CASSVGGGTSEAFF	TGTGCCAGCAGCGTAGGCGGGGGGACCTCTGAAGCTTTCTTT	TRBV9	.	.	TRBJ1-1
CASTRGLREDTEAFF	TGTGCCAGCACCCGGGGGTTGAGGGAGGACACTGAAGCTTTCTTT	TRBV5-6	.	.	TRBJ1-1
CASSREGTGLGNTIYF	TGTGCCAGCAGCCGCGAAGGAACAGGGTTGGGAAACACCATATATTTT	TRBV5-4	.	.	TRBJ1-3
CASSLVSYNEQFF	TGTGCCAGCAGCTTAGTTTCTTACAATGAGCAGTTCTTC	TRBV11-2	few	.	TRBJ2-1
CASSPGGGDVNSPLHF	TGTGCCAGCAGCCCGGGTGGGGGGGATGTTAATTCACCCCTCCACTTT	TRBV3-1/TRBV3-2	once	.	TRBJ1-6
CASRRENTEAFF	TGTGCCAGCCGCAGGGAGAACACTGAAGCTTTCTTT	TRBV18	.	.	TRBJ1-1
CASSRSQETQYF	TGTGCCAGCAGCCGTAGCCAGGAGACCCAGTACTTC	TRBV9	.	.	TRBJ2-5
CATSDPGTGVGYTF	TGTGCCACCAGTGATCCCGGGACAGGGGTCGGCTACACCTTC	TRBV24-1	.	TRBD1	TRBJ1-2
CASKSLGTSGGVFF	TGTGCCAGCAAGAGCTTAGGGACTAGCGGGGGGGTGTTCTTC	TRBV2	.	TRBD2	TRBJ2-1
CASNMGQAYSNQPQHF	TGTGCCAGTAACATGGGACAGGCCTATAGCAATCAGCCCCAGCATTTT	TRBV19	.	TRBD1	TRBJ1-5